One sample yielded the 27 T cell receptor beta chains listed below, sequenced in a study of blood T cells in healthy people across ages. Together with a sample-barcoded 5' primer, a J-beta primer mix was included in a second PCR lasting about 6 to 12 cycles. TCRdb re-analysed the 5' RACE reads in MiXCR, keeping a single row per CDR3 protein. The sample comprises hundreds of thousands of distinct CDR3 sequences, roughly half of which are singletons, and approximately 51% rests with the top ten. The sample was blood. These receptors were taken from a man aged 55 to 70 in good health.

For the CDR3, the DNA is TGCAGTGCTAGAGGACAGGTTAAAAACATTCAGTACTTC. The encoded protein is CSARGQVKNIQYF. This sequence joins TRBV20-1 and TRBJ2-4, with a tentative D call TRBD1 (6 bases). CDR3 length equals 13 residues. Trimming took 1 base from V and 4 from J, leaving 8 bases between them. The V gene's germline CDR1 is DFQATT and CDR2 SNEGSKA (reference sequence).

The chain links TRBV6-5 to TRBJ1-6; 9 nucleotides line up with TRBD1. V lost 4 bases to trimming and J lost 5 bases; unmatched junction nucleotides: 3. CDR3 length: 15 amino acids. Germline loops: CDR1 MNHEY, CDR2 SVGAGI. CDR3 DNA: TGTGCCAGCAGTTTCGACAGGGGGAATAATTCACCCCTCCACTTT. It translates to CASSFDRGNNSPLHF.

The chain employs TRBV7-9 and TRBJ2-1; possible D gene TRBD2, 6 bases. The germline V gene has CDR1 SEHNR and CDR2 FQNEAQ (reference sequence). The V and J ends lost 2 bases and 0 bases respectively, with 11 bases between them. The CDR3 runs to 16 residues. The CDR3 nucleotides read TGTGCCAGCAGCTTACCCTTCGGGAGCTCCTACAATGAGCAGTTCTTC. Amino acids: CASSLPFGSSYNEQFF.

V gene TRBV9 combines with J gene TRBJ2-3; 8 bases fit TRBD2. The germline gives CDR1 SGDLS, CDR2 YYNGEE. V shed 0 bases and J 1 base; nucleotides not matched to a gene: 4. CDR3 length: 16 amino acids. The CDR3 DNA sequence: TGTGCCAGCAGCGTAGAATCGGGAGGGCGCACAGATACGCAGTATTTT. It codes for CASSVESGGRTDTQYF.

The chain joins TRBV5-4 to TRBJ2-1, with D tentatively TRBD1 or TRBD2 (6 bases each). This CDR3 region has 14 residues. The V gene lost 1 base and the J gene lost 6 bases, with 11 bases spanning the gap. Germline V gene lookup returns CDR1 SGHNT and CDR2 YYREEE (reference sequence). The CDR3: CASSLFGGGNEQFF. DNA for the CDR3: TGTGCCAGCAGCTTGTTCGGGGGCGGCAATGAGCAGTTCTTC. The whole variable domain, filled in from reference TRBV5-4 and TRBJ2-1, reads ETGVTQSPTHLIKTRGQQVTLRCSSQSGHNTVSWYQQALGQGPQFIFQYYREEENGRGNFPPRFSGLQFPNYSSELNVNALELDDSALYLCASSLFGGGNEQFFGPGTRLTVL.

The chain employs TRBV28 and TRBJ1-1, with D maybe TRBD1 (5 bases). CDR1 MDHEN and CDR2 SYDVKM come from the germline V gene. The V and J ends lost 5 bases and 1 base respectively, with 14 bases between them. The CDR3 has 15 residues. The chain's CDR3 is CASSNPGHWNTEAFF. The CDR3 DNA follows: TGTGCCAGCAGTAACCCGGGGCATTGGAACACTGAAGCTTTCTTT.

This clonotype was counted only a few times. The chain couples TRBV29-1 to TRBJ2-5, with 9 bases lining up with TRBD2. The CDR3 is made up of 12 amino acids. V trimming: 6 bases; J trimming: 6 bases; junction bases outside the gene matches: 5. Germline CDR1 and CDR2: SQVTM and ANQGSEA. This chain's CDR3 is CSVGLAHQTQYF. The DNA of the CDR3 is TGCAGCGTGGGACTAGCCCACCAGACCCAGTACTTC.

J is TRBJ1-2 and V is TRBV3-1; no firm D call. This CDR3 spans 14 amino acids. Germline loops: CDR1 LGHDT, CDR2 YNNKEL (reference sequence). Trimming left V 2 bases short and J 5 bases short, with 12 bases between. The CDR3 loop reads CASSQPGPRYGYTF. The CDR3 bases are TGTGCCAGCAGCCAACCCGGTCCTCGTTATGGCTACACCTTC.

This chain joins TRBV4-1 and TRBJ2-5; D is uncertain. Germline V gene sequence: CDR1 MGHRA, CDR2 YSYEKL. The CDR3 loop spans 14 amino acids. V lost 4 bases, J lost 4 bases, and 13 bases lay in between. The DNA of the CDR3 is TGCGCCAGCAGCCCTGCCCAGCGTGGAGAGACCCAGTACTTC. It yields the protein CASSPAQRGETQYF.

The J gene is TRBJ2-3, the V gene TRBV12-3 or TRBV12-4, with D tentatively TRBD2 (6 bases). V was clipped by 5 bases and J by 3 bases, with 18 bases between them. The CDR3 runs to 16 residues. The CDR3 DNA is TGTGCCAGCAGTGTCCCCTTGGCGGGGAGTACAGATACGCAGTATTTT. Amino acids: CASSVPLAGSTDTQYF.

This clonotype was picked up one time. The gene calls are TRBV7-9 and TRBJ1-1; D uncertain. This CDR3 has 16 residues. Germline CDR1 reads SEHNR; CDR2 reads FQNEAQ (reference sequence). Trimming took off 1 base at V and 4 bases at J, with 16 bases between the two ends. The CDR3 coding sequence is TGTGCCAGCAGCTTAGAACCCCCCCGGGGTAGCACTGAAGCTTTCTTT. Translated, it gives CASSLEPPRGSTEAFF.

CDR3 sequence reads: CASSLEGLAAETQYF. Here the CDR3 DNA reads TGCGCCAGCAGCTTGGAAGGACTAGCGGCAGAGACCCAGTACTTC. V is TRBV5-1 and J is TRBJ2-5, with 10 bases that match TRBD2. Losses at the gene ends were 0 bases for V and 4 bases for J; bases not matched to a gene: 3. The CDR3 is 15 residues long. Germline loops: CDR1 SGHRS, CDR2 YFSETQ.

This clonotype was seen only once. V gene TRBV2 combines with J gene TRBJ2-2; the match to TRBD2 covers 8 bases. This CDR3 region has 17 residues. With V trimmed by 6 bases and J by 3 bases, 12 bases remained unmatched. From germline, CDR1 is SNHLY and CDR2 FYNNEI. The CDR3 sequence is CASSPTRLAIDTGELFF. The CDR3 DNA reads as TGTGCCAGCAGCCCAACCCGACTAGCGATCGACACCGGGGAGCTGTTTTTT.

V and J are TRBV29-1 and TRBJ2-1; possible D gene TRBD2, 5 bases. Germline V gene data show CDR1 as SQVTM and CDR2 as ANQGSEA. V lost 6 bases and J lost 8, with 20 bases in between. The CDR3 covers 14 residues. CDR3 residues: CSVSVGGNKDEQFF. In DNA, the CDR3 is TGCAGCGTGTCTGTCGGAGGAAACAAGGATGAGCAGTTCTTC.

This rearrangement joins TRBV6-1 to TRBJ2-7; 10 positions match TRBD1. The J segment lost 0 bases and the V segment lost 1 base, leaving 0 bases of the junction unmatched. This CDR3 region has 15 residues. Germline CDR1 is MNHNS and CDR2 is SASEGT. The CDR3 DNA reads as TGTGCCAGCAGTGAAGGGACAGGGGGCTCCTACGAGCAGTACTTC. Protein sequence: CASSEGTGGSYEQYF.

The V and J genes are TRBV27 and TRBJ2-3, with 8 bases fitting TRBD1. The CDR3 is 14 residues long. The V segment lost 6 bases and the J segment 2 bases; nucleotides outside the gene matches: 4. The germline CDR1 and CDR2 sequences are MNHEY and SMNVEV (reference sequence). CDR3 in amino acids: CASRKDRVTDTQYF. The CDR3 DNA reads TGTGCCAGCAGAAAGGACAGGGTCACAGATACGCAGTATTTT.

This clonotype was counted a few times. The chain carries TRBV10-3 and TRBJ2-3, with D perhaps TRBD1 (5 bases). V was clipped by 3 bases and J by 4 bases, with 11 bases between them. The CDR3 is 14 amino acids. CDR1 and CDR2 (germline): ENHRY, SYGVKD. This CDR3 is CAISEGARSDTQYF. CDR3 bases: TGTGCCATCAGTGAAGGGGCCCGCTCAGATACGCAGTATTTT.

The rearrangement joins TRBV7-6 to TRBJ2-3, with 9 bases aligning to TRBD2. Germline V gives CDR1 SGHVS, CDR2 FNYEAQ. The CDR3 is made up of 17 amino acids. The junction had 16 bases not matched to a gene; V was cut back by 4 bases and J by 8 bases. The CDR3 nucleotides are TGTGCCAGCAGCTCCAGGACCATAAGCGGGGGGCGGGGTACGCAGTATTTT. Translating gives CASSSRTISGGRGTQYF.

V usage is TRBV20-1 and J usage is TRBJ2-7; possible D gene TRBD1, 6 bases. This CDR3 contains 12 residues. Germline CDR1 DFQATT, CDR2 SNEGSKA (reference sequence). Trimming removed 7 bases at V and 4 bases at J, with 14 bases between. The CDR3 here is CSGVQGQYEQYF. The CDR3, as DNA: TGCAGTGGAGTCCAGGGGCAATACGAGCAGTACTTC.

This chain uses TRBV7-9 with TRBJ2-5; D is tentatively TRBD1 or TRBD2 (5 bases each). The J call may not be correct, given that the DNA end is closer to TRBJ2-7. The CDR3 runs 15 residues. Germline V lookup: CDR1 SEHNR, CDR2 FQNEAQ (reference sequence). The CDR3 nucleotides are TGTGCCAGCAGCTTAGTCCCCGGTGGGGGAACCGAGCAGTACTTC. Translation: CASSLVPGGGTEQYF.

The chain is built from TRBV3-1 and TRBJ2-4; D perhaps matches TRBD1 (5 bases). The DNA end favors TRBJ2-7, so the J call may be wrong. CDR1 LGHDT and CDR2 YNNKEL come from the germline V gene (reference sequence). This CDR3 has 15 amino acids. CDR3 sequence (DNA): TGTGCCAGCAGCCAAGAACCCCAGGGCCTCTACGAGCAGTACTTC. Translated, it gives CASSQEPQGLYEQYF.

The rearrangement uses TRBV7-2 and TRBJ2-3, with 8 positions matching TRBD2. This CDR3 comprises 16 residues. Germline V gene sequence: CDR1 SGHTA, CDR2 FQGNSA. V dropped 5 bases and J dropped 1; count of bases not matched to a gene: 8. The CDR3 reads CASSNGLAVGTDTQYF. In DNA form, the CDR3 reads TGTGCCAGCAGCAACGGACTAGCAGTCGGCACAGATACGCAGTATTTT.

The chain has TRBV6-2 or TRBV6-3 and TRBJ2-3, with TRBD2 identical over 8 bases. Germline values: CDR1 MNHEY, CDR2 SVGEGT. This CDR3 has 14 amino acids. The V gene end was trimmed by 2 bases and the J gene end by 4 bases; junction bases not matched to a gene: 2. The DNA for the CDR3 is TGTGCCAGCAGTTACACAGCGGGAGCAGATACGCAGTATTTT. Translating it yields CASSYTAGADTQYF.

The rearrangement joins TRBV5-1 to TRBJ2-3; D is perhaps TRBD1 (5 bases). The CDR3 runs to 13 residues. Trimming removed 6 bases from V and 2 bases from J, with 10 bases in between. Germline assignment: CDR1 SGHRS and CDR2 YFSETQ. For the CDR3, the DNA is TGCGCCAGCAACCAGGGCGCCACAGATACGCAGTATTTT. Translating gives CASNQGATDTQYF.

This clonotype has more than one count but fewer than ten. The J gene is TRBJ2-5, the V gene TRBV7-2; possibly TRBD2 for D (6 bases). Trimming left V 1 base short and J 11 bases short, with 14 bases between. The CDR3 length is 13 residues. The germline CDR1 and CDR2 sequences are SGHTA and FQGNSA. The CDR3 sequence is CASSLGSTGEQYF. In DNA form, the CDR3 reads TGTGCCAGCAGCTTAGGGAGTACGGGGGAGCAGTACTTC.

This clonotype was recorded once. The chain joins TRBV28 to TRBJ2-5, with D perhaps given as TRBD1 or TRBD2 (6 bases each). V lost 4 bases to trimming and J lost 5 bases, with 17 bases between them. Looked up from germline, CDR1 is MDHEN and CDR2 is SYDVKM. CDR3 length equals 15 residues. The CDR3 loop reads CASSWVGGLRETQYF. In DNA form, the CDR3 reads TGTGCCAGCAGTTGGGTAGGGGGGCTGAGGGAGACCCAGTACTTC.

The gene calls are TRBV20-1 and TRBJ2-5; 7 bases align to TRBD2. The J call may not be correct, given that the DNA end is closer to TRBJ2-7. The CDR3 consists of 15 residues. Germline CDR1 and CDR2: DFQATT and SNEGSKA (reference sequence). The CDR3 loop reads CSARDIGLAVYEQYF. CDR3 in DNA: TGCAGTGCTAGAGACATTGGCCTAGCGGTGTACGAGCAGTACTTC.